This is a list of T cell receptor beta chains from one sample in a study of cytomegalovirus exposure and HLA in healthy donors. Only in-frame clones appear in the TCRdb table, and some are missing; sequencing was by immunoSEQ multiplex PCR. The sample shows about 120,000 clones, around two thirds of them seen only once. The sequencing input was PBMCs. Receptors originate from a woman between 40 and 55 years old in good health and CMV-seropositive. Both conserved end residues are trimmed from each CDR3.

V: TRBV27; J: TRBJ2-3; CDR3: ASRSLELDTQY
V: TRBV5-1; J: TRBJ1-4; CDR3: ASSNGDRYEKLF
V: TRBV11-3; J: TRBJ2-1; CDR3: ASSLRGYNEQF
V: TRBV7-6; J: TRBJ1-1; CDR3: ASSLTGRDTEAF
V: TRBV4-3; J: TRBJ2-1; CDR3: ASSRLLAGGYEQF
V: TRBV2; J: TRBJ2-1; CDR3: ASSERDEQF
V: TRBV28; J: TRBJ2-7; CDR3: ASSLPGLAKIYEQY
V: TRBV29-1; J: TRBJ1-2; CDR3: SVESLNYGYT
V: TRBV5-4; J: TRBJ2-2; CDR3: ASSSKEQGNTGELF
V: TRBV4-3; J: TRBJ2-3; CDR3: ASSQDGSPGALVGKDTQY
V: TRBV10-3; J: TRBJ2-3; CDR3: AISGTGGYDTQY
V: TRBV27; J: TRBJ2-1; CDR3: ASFPGIDSGEQF
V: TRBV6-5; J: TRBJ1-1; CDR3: ASSQDTDTEAF
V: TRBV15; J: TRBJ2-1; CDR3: ATSRDQDLRADEQF
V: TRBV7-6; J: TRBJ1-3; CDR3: ASSETGTLLFGNTIY
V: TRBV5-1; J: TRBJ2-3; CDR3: ASSSAGSTDTQY
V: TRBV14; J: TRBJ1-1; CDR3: ASSQEKVESGNTEAF
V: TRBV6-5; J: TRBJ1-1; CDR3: ASSYGYEGLTEAF
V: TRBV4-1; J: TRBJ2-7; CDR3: ASSQVRGYEQY
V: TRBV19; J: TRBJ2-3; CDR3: ASTLSSWSRPDTQY
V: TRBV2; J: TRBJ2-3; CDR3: ASTEGGLSDTQY
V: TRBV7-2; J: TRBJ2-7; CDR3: ASSWTASSYEQY
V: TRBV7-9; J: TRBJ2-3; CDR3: ASSLLAGVVKPTDTQY
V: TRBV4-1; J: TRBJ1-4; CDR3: ASSQGKTGLF
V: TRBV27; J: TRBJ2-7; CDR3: ASSLSGTGFYEQY
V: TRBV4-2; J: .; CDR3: ASSQDGDRVNEQY
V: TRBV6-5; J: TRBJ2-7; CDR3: ASWAGGLAYEQY
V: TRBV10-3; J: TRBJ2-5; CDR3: AISATGGAETQY
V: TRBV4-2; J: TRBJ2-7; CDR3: ASSQGTRTSYEQY
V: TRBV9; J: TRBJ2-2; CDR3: ASSVPASGYTGELF
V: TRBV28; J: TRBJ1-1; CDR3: ASSSVLAF
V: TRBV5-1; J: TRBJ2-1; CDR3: ASSPDSPSYNEQF
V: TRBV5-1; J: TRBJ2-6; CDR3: ASTETGSPSGANVLT
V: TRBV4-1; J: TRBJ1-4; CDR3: ASSHRQDRLTGPEKLF
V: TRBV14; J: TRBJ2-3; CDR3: ASSLAGRTDTQY
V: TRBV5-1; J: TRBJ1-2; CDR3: ASSPGPDGINYGYT
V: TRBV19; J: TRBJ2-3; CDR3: ASSHDREVHGTDTQY
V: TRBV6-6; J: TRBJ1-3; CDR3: ASRNRVHTIY
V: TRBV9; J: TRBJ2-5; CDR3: ASSTGGAQY
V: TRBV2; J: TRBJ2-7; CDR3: ASSETSGEQY
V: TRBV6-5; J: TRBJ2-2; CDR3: ATVRTGDTGELF
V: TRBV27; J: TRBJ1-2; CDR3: ASSAGTGKGYT
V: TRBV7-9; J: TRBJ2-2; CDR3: ASSLSSQTNTGELF
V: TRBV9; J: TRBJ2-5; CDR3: ASSPRTVGETQY
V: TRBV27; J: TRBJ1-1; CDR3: ASSLRGLNTEAF
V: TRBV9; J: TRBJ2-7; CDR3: ASSVGLAGEKTYEQY
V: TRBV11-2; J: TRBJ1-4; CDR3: ASSDQPRGDEKLF
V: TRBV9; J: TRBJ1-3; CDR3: ASSGGQGNGNTIY
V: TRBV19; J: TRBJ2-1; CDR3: ASSQWTSGNEQF
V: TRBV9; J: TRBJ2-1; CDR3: ASSVAPGGRANEQF
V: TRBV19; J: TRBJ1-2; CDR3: ASRATGTPDYGYT
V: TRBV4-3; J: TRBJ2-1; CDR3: ASSQGLLAGVAYNEQF
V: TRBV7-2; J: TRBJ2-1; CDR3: ASSFLGGEQF
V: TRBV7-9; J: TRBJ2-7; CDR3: ASSLVFADYSYEQY
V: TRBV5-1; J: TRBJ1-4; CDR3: ASSSGTGGGEKLF
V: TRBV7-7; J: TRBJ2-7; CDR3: ASSLDSGSEQY